The clone carrying this T cell receptor (beta chain) came up a few times. The antigen remains unidentified. The sample is drawn from a study of PD-1 blockade in classical Hodgkin lymphoma. About the study: Nivolumab dosing for patients was 3 mg/kg, administered intravenously every 2 weeks.

General study results and limits: Researchers reported that CD4+ TCR diversity, though not CD8+, rose significantly by C4D1.

Brentuximab vedotin exposure varied, and every patient relapsed after autologous stem cell transplantation. Sequencing used immunoSEQ multiplex PCR; TCRdb keeps in-frame clones, though not all of them. The data hold roughly 97,000 clones, with 75% to 90% observed a single time. The starting material was peripheral blood mononuclear cells (PBMCs), obtained at baseline. The TCR sequence derives from a human donor with classical Hodgkin lymphoma.

CDR3 nucleotide sequence: TGTGCCACCAGCAGAGATCGGACTCCCGACTACACCTTC. Translating it yields CATSRDRTPDYTF. The gene calls are TRBV15 and TRBJ1-2; no definite D call. The CDR3 has 13 residues. In germline, CDR1 is LNHNV, CDR2 YYDKDF (reference sequence). V lost 0 bases and J lost 10, with 12 bases in between.